This T cell receptor beta chain derives from a study of T cells after yellow fever vaccination. As for the study in general: Fractions of limited cellularity were prepared by means of SMART-Seq v4 Ultra Low Input. Study results and limitations: Boosting was followed by the reappearance of most primary-vaccination clones (approximately 97% CD4, more than 70% CD8).

This clonotype has a handful of counts. Its antigen is currently unknown. The CDR3 spans 14 residues. The germline V and J ends were trimmed by 7 bases and 3 bases, with 12 bases remaining between them. The germline gives CDR1 PRHDT, CDR2 FYEKMQ (reference sequence). TCR cDNA, made by 5'RACE template switching, carried an added universal primer site and UMIs. Using its own MiXCR run on the 5' RACE reads, TCRdb lists one record per CDR3 protein. The sample records under 200,000 distinct CDR3 sequences, 9.5% to 12% being singletons. The sequences come from CD8+ T cells sorted from PBMCs, collected 15 days after the yellow fever booster vaccination. V gene TRBV13 combines with J gene TRBJ2-2, with D uncertain. This TCR was sampled from a man younger than 30 who received the YFV17D yellow fever vaccine. The CDR3 region has the DNA TGTGCCAGCAACAATGGGCTGGACACCGGGGAGCTGTTTTTT. This gives the protein CASNNGLDTGELFF. The full variable domain, with the rest looked up from reference TRBV13 and TRBJ2-2, is AAGVIQSPRHLIKEKRETATLKCYPIPRHDTVYWYQQGPGQDPQFLISFYEKMQSDKGSIPDRFSAQQFSDYHSELNMSSLELGDSALYFCASNNGLDTGELFFGEGSRLTVL.